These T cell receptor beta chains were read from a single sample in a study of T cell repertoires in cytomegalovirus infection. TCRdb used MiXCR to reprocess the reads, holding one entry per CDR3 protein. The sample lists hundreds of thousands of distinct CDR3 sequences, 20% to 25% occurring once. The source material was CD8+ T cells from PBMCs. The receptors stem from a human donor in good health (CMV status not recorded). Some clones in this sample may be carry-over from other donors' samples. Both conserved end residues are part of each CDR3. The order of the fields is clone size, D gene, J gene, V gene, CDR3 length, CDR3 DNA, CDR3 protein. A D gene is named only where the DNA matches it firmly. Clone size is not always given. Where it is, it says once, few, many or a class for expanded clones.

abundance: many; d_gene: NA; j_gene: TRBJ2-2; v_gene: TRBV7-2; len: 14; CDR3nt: TGTGCCAGCAGCTGGGGGGGGCACACCGGGGAGCTGTTTTTT; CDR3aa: CASSWGGHTGELFF
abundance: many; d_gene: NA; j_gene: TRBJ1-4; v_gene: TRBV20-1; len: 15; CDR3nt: TGCAGTGCCAAAATTCTTACCGGTATGAATGAAAAACTGTTTTTT; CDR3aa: CSAKILTGMNEKLFF
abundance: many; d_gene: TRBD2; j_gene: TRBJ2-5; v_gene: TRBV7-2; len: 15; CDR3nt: TGTGCCAGCAGCTTCGGGACTACTCACCAAGAGACCCAGTACTTC; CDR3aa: CASSFGTTHQETQYF
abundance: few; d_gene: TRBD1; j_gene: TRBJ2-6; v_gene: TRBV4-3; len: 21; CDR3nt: TGCGCCAGCAGCCAACCAATACCTTGGACAGGGGGATCCTCTGGGGCCAACGTCCTGACTTTC; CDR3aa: CASSQPIPWTGGSSGANVLTF
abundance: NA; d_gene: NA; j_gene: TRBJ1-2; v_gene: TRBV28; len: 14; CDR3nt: TGTGCCAGCAGTCCCTTACAGGGTACCTATGGCTACACCTTC; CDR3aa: CASSPLQGTYGYTF
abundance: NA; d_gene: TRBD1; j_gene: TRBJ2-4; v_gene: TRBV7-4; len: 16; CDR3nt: TGTGCCAGCAGCAACGGACAGGCCTCAGCCAAAAACATTCAGTACTTC; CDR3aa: CASSNGQASAKNIQYF
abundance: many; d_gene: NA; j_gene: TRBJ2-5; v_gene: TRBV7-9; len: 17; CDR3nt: TGTGCCAGCAGCTTAGATGAGCGAGCGACGTACCAAGAGACCCAGTACTTC; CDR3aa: CASSLDERATYQETQYF
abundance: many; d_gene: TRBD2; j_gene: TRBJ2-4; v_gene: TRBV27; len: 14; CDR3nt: TGTGCCAGCACCGGGAGGGGTGCCAAAAACATTCAGTACTTC; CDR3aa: CASTGRGAKNIQYF
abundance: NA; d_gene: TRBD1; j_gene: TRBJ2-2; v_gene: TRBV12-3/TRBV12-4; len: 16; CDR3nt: TGTGCCAGCAGTTTTCCGGACAGGGGGCGGACCGGGGAGCTGTTTTTT; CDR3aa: CASSFPDRGRTGELFF
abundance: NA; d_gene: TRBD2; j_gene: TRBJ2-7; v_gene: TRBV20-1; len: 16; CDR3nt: TGCAGTGCTAGAGACCTAGTGAGCGGGGGGCCGGGGGAGCAGTACTTC; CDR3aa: CSARDLVSGGPGEQYF
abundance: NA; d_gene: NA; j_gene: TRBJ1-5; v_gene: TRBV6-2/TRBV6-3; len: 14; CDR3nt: TGTGCCAGCAGTTACGAGGGATACAATCAGCCCCAGCATTTT; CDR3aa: CASSYEGYNQPQHF
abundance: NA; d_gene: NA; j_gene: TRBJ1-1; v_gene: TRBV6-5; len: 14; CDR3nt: TGTACCAGCAGTTACTCAGGTTCTAACACTGAAGCTTTCTTT; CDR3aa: CTSSYSGSNTEAFF
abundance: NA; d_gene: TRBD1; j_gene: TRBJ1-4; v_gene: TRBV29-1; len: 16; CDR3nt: TGCAGCGTTGAAATTCAAGGAACAGGGGGTGATGAAAAACTGTTTTTT; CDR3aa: CSVEIQGTGGDEKLFF
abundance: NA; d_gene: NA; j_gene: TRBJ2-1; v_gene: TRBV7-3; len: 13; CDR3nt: TGTGCCAGCAGCTTAGGGCCCGCGGGGAAGGAGTTCTTC; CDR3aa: CASSLGPAGKEFF
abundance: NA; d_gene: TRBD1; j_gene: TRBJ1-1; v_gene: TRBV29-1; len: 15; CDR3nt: TGCAGCGTGGGGGGGACAGGGGGCACCTGGGAACTGACTTTCTTT; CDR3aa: CSVGGTGGTWELTFF
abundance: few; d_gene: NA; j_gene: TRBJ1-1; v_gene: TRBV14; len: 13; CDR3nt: TGTGCCAGCAGCCAGAAGAGGCTCACTGAAGCTTTCTTT; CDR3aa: CASSQKRLTEAFF
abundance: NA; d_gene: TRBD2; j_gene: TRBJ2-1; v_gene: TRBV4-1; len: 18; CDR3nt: TGCGCCAGCAGCCAAGATGGGGGCGGACTAGCGGGGGGCGATGGGCAGTTCTTC; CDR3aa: CASSQDGGGLAGGDGQFF
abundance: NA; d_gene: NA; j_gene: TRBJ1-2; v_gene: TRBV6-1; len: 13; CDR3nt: TGTGCCAGCAGGATAGGATCAGGCTATGGCTACACCTTC; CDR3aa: CASRIGSGYGYTF
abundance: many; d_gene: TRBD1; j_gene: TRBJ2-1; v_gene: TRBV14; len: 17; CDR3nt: TGTGCCAGCAGCCTCTCGACAGGGACAGGGTATAACAATGAGCAGTTCTTC; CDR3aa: CASSLSTGTGYNNEQFF
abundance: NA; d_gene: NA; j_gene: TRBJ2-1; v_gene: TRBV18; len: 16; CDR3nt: TGTGCCAGCTCACCACCGGGGGGCAGGGGGGAGAATGAGCAGTTCTTC; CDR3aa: CASSPPGGRGENEQFF
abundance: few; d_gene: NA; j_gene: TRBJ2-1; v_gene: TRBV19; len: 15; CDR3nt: TGTGCCAGTAGTATCCAGGGGACGGACTACAATGAGCAGTTCTTC; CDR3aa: CASSIQGTDYNEQFF
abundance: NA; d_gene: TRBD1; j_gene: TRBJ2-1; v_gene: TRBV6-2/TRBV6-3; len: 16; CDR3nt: TGTGCCAGCAGTGAATCGGACAGGGGCGACTTCAATGAGCAGTTCTTC; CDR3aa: CASSESDRGDFNEQFF
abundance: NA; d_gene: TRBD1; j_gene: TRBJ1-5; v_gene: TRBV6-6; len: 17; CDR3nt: TGTGCCAGCAGTTACCTCGAGGACAGGAGAGGTTTAAGGCCCCAGCATTTT; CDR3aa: CASSYLEDRRGLRPQHF
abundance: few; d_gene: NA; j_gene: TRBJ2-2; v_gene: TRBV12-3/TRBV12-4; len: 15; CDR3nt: TGTGCCATCGAAAGGGAAGGGGACAACACCGGGGAGCTGTTTTTT; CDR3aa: CAIEREGDNTGELFF
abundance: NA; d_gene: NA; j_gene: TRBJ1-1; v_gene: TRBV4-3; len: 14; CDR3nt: TGCGCCAGCAGCTTTCAGCAGGGGAACACTGAAGCTTTCTTT; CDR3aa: CASSFQQGNTEAFF
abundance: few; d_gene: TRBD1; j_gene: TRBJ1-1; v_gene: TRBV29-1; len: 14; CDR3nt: TGCAGCGTTGAAGATCTGGGACAGGGGGTTGAAGCTTTCTTT; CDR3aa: CSVEDLGQGVEAFF
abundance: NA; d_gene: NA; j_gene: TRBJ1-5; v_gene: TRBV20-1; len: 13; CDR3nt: TGCAGTGCTCCCATCCCCCAAGAACAGCCCCAGCATTTT; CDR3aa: CSAPIPQEQPQHF
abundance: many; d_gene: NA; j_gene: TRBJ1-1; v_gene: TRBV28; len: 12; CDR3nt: TGTGCCAGCAGTTCTAGGGGGAAACAAGCTTTCTTT; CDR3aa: CASSSRGKQAFF
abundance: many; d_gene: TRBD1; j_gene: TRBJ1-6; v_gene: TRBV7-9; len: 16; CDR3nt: TGTGCCAGCAGCGATACCGGGACAGCCCTATATTCACCCCTCCACTTT; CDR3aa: CASSDTGTALYSPLHF
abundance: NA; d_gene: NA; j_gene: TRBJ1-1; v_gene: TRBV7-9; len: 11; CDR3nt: TGTGCCAGCAGCGGACAGACTGAAGCTTTCTTT; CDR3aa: CASSGQTEAFF
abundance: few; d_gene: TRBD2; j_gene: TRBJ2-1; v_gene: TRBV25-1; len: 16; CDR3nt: TGTGCCAGCAGTCTTGATGGACTAGCGGGGAAAGATGAGCAGTTCTTC; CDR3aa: CASSLDGLAGKDEQFF
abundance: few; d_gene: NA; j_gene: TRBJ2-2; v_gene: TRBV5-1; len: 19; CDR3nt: TGCGCCAGCAGCTTGGCGGGGACAAGGACTCTTCTGGACACCGGGGAGCTGTTTTTT; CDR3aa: CASSLAGTRTLLDTGELFF
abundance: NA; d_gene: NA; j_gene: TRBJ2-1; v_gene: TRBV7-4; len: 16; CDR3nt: TGTGCCAGCAGTACTAACAAGGGGATACTTTACAATGAGCAGTTCTTC; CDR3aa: CASSTNKGILYNEQFF
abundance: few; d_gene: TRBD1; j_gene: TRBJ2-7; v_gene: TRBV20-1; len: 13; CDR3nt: TGCAGTGCTAGAGGGACAGGGATCTACGAGCAGTACTTC; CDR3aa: CSARGTGIYEQYF
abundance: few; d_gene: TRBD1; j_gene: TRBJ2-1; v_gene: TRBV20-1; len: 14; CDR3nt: TGCAGTGCTAGATCACAGGGGGCGCACAATGAGCAGTTCTTC; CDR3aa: CSARSQGAHNEQFF
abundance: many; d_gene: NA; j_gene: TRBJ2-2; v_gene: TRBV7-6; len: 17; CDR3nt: TGTGCCAGCAGCCGTTTGAAGAATGGGGAGTACACCGGGGAGCTGTTTTTT; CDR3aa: CASSRLKNGEYTGELFF
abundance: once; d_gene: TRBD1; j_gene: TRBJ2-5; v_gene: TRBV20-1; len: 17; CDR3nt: TGCAGTGCTAGAGATCGGGAAGGGGGCTGGAGAAGGGAGACCCAGTACTTC; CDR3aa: CSARDREGGWRRETQYF
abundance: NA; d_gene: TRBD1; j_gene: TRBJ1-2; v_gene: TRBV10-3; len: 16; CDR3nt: TGTGCCATCTTTAGGGGAGACAGGGGGCACGCAGCAGGCTACACCTTC; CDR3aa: CAIFRGDRGHAAGYTF
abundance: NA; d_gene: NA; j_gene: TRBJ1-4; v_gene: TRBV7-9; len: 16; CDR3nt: TGTGCCAGCAGGGAGCCAGTTGGGTTACAGGATGAAAAACTGTTTTTT; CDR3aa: CASREPVGLQDEKLFF
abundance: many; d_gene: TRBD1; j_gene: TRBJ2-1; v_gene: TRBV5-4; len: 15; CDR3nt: TGTGCCAGCAGCTTTGAGGACAGGGGTAGCTATGAGCAGTTCTTC; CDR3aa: CASSFEDRGSYEQFF
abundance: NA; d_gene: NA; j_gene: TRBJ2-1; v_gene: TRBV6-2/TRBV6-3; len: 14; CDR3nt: TGTGCCAGCAGTTACTCCGCTAGAAACAATGAGCAGTTCTTC; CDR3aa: CASSYSARNNEQFF
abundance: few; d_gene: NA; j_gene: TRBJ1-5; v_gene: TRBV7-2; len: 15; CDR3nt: TGTGCCAGCAGCTCTATCGGAGGGGCCGGGCAGCCCCAGCATTTT; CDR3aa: CASSSIGGAGQPQHF
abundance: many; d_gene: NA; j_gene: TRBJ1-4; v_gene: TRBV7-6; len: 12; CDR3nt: TGTGCCAGCAGGGGGGGGAATGAAAAACTGTTTTTT; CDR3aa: CASRGGNEKLFF
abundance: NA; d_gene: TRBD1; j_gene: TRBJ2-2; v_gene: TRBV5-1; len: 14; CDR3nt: TGCGCCAGCAGCACCGGGACAGGCAACGGGGAGCTGTTTTTT; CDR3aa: CASSTGTGNGELFF
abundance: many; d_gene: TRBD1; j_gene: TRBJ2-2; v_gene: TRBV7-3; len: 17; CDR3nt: TGTGCCAGCAGCTTAACGCTCGGACAGGGGGCGATCGGGGAGCTGTTTTTT; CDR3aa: CASSLTLGQGAIGELFF
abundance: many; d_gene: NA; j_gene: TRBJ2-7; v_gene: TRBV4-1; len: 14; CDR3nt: TGCGCCAGCAGCCAAGTGATGCAGTCCTACGAGCAGTACTTC; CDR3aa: CASSQVMQSYEQYF
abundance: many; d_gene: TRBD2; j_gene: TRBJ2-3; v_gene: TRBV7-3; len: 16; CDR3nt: TGTGCCAGCAGCTTAACTGCGGGGGGGCTTGCAGATACGCAGTATTTT; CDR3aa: CASSLTAGGLADTQYF
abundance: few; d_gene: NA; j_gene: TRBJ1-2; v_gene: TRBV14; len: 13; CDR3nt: TGTGCCAGCAGCCAGAGACAGGACTATGGCTACACCTTC; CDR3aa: CASSQRQDYGYTF
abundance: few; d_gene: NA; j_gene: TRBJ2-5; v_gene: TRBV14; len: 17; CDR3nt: TGTGCCAGCAGCCAGAGAGAGAGGGGAGTTGGCGAAGAGACCCAGTACTTC; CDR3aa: CASSQRERGVGEETQYF
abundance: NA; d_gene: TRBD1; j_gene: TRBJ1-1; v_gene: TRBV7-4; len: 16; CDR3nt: TGTGCCAGCAGCTCGGCGGGACAGGGGACGAGGACTGAAGCTTTCTTT; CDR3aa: CASSSAGQGTRTEAFF
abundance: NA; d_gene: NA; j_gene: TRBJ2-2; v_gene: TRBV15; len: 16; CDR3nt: TGTGCCACCAGCAGAGATTGGGACTTAAACACCGGGGAGCTGTTTTTT; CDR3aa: CATSRDWDLNTGELFF
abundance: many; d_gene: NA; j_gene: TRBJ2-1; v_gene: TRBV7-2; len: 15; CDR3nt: TGTGCCAGCAGCTCCAACGGGGTTAAAAGAAATGAGCAGTTCTTC; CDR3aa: CASSSNGVKRNEQFF
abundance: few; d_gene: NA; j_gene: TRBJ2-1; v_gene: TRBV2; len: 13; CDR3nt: TGTGCCGGATGGGACCCGGTCTACAATGAGCAGTTCTTC; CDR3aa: CAGWDPVYNEQFF
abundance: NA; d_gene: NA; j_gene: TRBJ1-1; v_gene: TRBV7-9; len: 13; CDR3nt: TGTGCCAGCAGCCCAAGTATAGGGGGGGAAGCTTTCTTT; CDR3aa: CASSPSIGGEAFF
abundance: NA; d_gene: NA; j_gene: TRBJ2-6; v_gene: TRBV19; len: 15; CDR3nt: TGTGCCAGTAGTAGACGAACTTACGAGGCCAACGTCCTGACTTTC; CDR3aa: CASSRRTYEANVLTF
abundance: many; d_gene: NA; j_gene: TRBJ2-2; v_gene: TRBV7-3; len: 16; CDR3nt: TGTGCCAGCAGCTTACTCTCCAGGGGGAACACCGGGGAGCTGTTTTTT; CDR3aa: CASSLLSRGNTGELFF